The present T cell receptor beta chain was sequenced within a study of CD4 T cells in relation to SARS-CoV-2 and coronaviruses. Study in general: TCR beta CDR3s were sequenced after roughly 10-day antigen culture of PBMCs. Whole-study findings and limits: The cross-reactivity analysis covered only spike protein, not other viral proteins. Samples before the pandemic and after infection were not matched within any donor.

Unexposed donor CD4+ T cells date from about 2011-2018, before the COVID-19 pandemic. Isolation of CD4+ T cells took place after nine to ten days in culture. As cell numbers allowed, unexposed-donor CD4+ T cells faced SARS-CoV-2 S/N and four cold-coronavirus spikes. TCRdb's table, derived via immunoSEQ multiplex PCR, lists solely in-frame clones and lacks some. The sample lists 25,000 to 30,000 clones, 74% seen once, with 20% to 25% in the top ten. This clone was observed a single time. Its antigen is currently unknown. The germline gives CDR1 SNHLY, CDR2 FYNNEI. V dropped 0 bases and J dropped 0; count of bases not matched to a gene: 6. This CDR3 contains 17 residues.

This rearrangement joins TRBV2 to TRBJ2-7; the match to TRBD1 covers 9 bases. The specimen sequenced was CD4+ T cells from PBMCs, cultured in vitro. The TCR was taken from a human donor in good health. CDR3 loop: CASSEALGTGSSYEQYF. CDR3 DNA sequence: TGTGCCAGCAGTGAAGCGCTTGGGACAGGGTCCTCCTACGAGCAGTACTTC.